This T cell receptor (beta chain) comes out of a study of cytomegalovirus exposure and HLA in healthy donors. Study findings and constraints: The Asian-associated ancestry cluster reportedly had fewer N-insertions than the roughly 720-donor mean in a later analysis. According to the study, some 160 TCR beta chains were cytomegalovirus-associated. Earlier findings revealed that most TCR beta V segments proved productive either about 87% or about 30% of the time.

The CDR3 consists of 13 residues. After removal of 7 bases from V and 9 bases from J, the junction contained 9 bases not matched to a gene. Germline CDR1 and CDR2: MRHNA and SNTAGT. Of note for this clone: What it recognizes is unknown.

13 Jbeta primers and 60 Vbeta primers were used for the PCR. TCRdb's table, derived via immunoSEQ multiplex PCR, lists solely in-frame clones and lacks some. The sample lists 140,000 or so clones; about 79% were seen once. The source material was PBMCs. The sequence derives from a woman younger than 45 in good health and CMV-seronegative. The rearrangement links TRBV6-4 to TRBJ1-1; 9 bases are shared with TRBD1. CDR3: CASKIEQGAKAFF. The CDR3, as DNA: TGTGCCAGCAAGATAGAACAGGGGGCCAAAGCTTTCTTT.